This T cell receptor (beta chain) was identified during a study of blood T cell repertoires in COVID-19 (dated by TCRdb to 2018 to 2021). Study-level background: The collaborator samples originated in the United States, Italy and Spain and spanned the acute and convalescent phases of COVID-19. The material from the prospective study consisted of cDNA or gDNA derived from T cells, B-cell-depleted T cells, or PBMCs. Subjects who had been exposed to COVID-19, were actively infected with it, or had recovered from it provided the deeply sampled blood TCRbeta repertoires that made up the dataset. A freely available public database, intended as a resource for researchers studying the immune response to SARS-CoV-2, is where the repertoires were released. Samples came from the ongoing ImmuneRACE study (first 160 participants) plus 1,254 subjects from 6 global collaborators. The sample metadata nearly always contained a de-identified subject ID, COVID-19 status, age in years and sex. Where HLA class I and class II types were available, the types were taken from metadata supplied by the sample provider, not from assay-based typing.

The immunoSEQ Assay, a bias-controlled multiplex PCR, was used to amplify TCRbeta CDR3 regions from genomic DNA. As for how the authors treated the data: Within the assay, amplification of reference gene primers was used to estimate how many nucleated cells each sample contained. To quantify the absolute abundance of each unique TCRbeta CDR3 rearrangement, sequence reads were collapsed and filtered. For each sample, productive Simpson clonality was calculated by taking the square root of Simpson's diversity index across productive rearrangements. TCRdb provides this immuneACCESS table in a form limited to in-frame rearrangements. Some clones are lacking; in checked studies, under half of them reflect an unresolved V gene, and why the rest are absent is not known. The V and J calls and clone size were taken over from that table, and D and trimming were inferred from the DNA. This sample is represented by 35,000 to 55,000 clones; more than 75% of them were singletons. Of the sample, less than 15% falls within the top ten clones.

Comment on this clone: No antigen is known for it. It has no much larger one-base neighbor in the sample; base qualities were not kept.

Broad study findings and their caveats: Clinical and demographic metadata were provided uncurated, with the amount varying by source and participant.

Deletion took 0 bases off V and 9 bases off J, with a span of 11 bases between the germline ends. Per the germline V gene (reference sequence), LNHDA is the CDR1 and SQIVND is the CDR2. The CDR3 sequence holds 13 residues, the cysteine and phenylalanine included. CDR3 DNA only is kept here, 39 bases in frame from base 1. The collaborating institutions used their own protocols to collect whole blood in K2EDTA tubes. For TCRbeta analysis, collaborators shipped samples in one of three forms: frozen whole blood, isolated PBMCs, or DNA extracted from either of those sample types. Sequenced sample: peripheral blood. This clonotype originated in a woman in her seventies in a cohort sampled during active COVID-19. The chain employs TRBV19 and TRBJ1-2; TRBD1 is perhaps the D gene, given 6 matching bases. The nucleotide sequence reads TGTGCCAGTAGTATAGAGGGACACAAAAGCTACACCTTC. The encoded protein is CASSIEGHKSYTF.